What follows are 13 T cell receptor beta chains derived from one specimen sequenced in a study of blood T cells in healthy people across ages. Together with a sample-barcoded 5' primer, a J-beta primer mix was included in a second PCR lasting 7 to 11 cycles. TCRdb analysed the 5' RACE reads with MiXCR anew, one entry per CDR3 protein. The sample contains more than 1,400,000 distinct CDR3 sequences, 42% of which appear only once. The sequencing input was blood. All receptors derive from a woman aged 18-30 years in good health.

The chain recombines TRBV12-5 with TRBJ2-1; 9 positions agree with TRBD2. The length of the CDR3 is 15 residues. CDR1 is LGHNT, CDR2 FRNRAP, per germline. Trimming cost V 6 bases and J 4 bases; bases outside gene matches: 7. CDR3 sequence (DNA): TGTGCTAGTGGCCCTAGCGGGAAGTCTTACAATGAGCAGTTCTTC. The encoded protein is CASGPSGKSYNEQFF.

CDR3 DNA: TGTGCCAGCAGCTTAGGGGGACTAGCGTTGGGAGAGACCCAGTACTTC. Amino acid sequence: CASSLGGLALGETQYF. V gene TRBV7-2 combines with J gene TRBJ2-5, with 10 bases lining up with TRBD2. The CDR3 contains 16 residues. CDR1 is SGHTA, CDR2 FQGNSA, per germline. J was trimmed by 4 bases and V by 1 base; bases with no gene match: 6.

The chain couples TRBV7-9 to TRBJ2-6; D is possibly TRBD1 or TRBD2 (5 bases each). Per the germline V gene, CDR1 is SEHNR and CDR2 is FQNEAQ (reference sequence). V was trimmed by 2 bases and J by 1 base, leaving 9 bases between them. This CDR3 has 16 residues. This CDR3 reads CASSLTRGSGANVLTF. Here the CDR3 DNA reads TGTGCCAGCAGCTTAACGAGGGGATCTGGGGCCAACGTCCTGACTTTC.

The chain uses TRBV7-8 and TRBJ2-5; 7 bases line up with TRBD2. After removal of 0 bases from V and 5 bases from J, the junction contained 18 bases not matched to a gene. The CDR3 length is 19 residues. Germline values: CDR1 SGHVS, CDR2 FQNEAQ. The DNA of the CDR3 is TGTGCCAGCAGCTTAGCCAAGGGGAACGGGGCGGGAGATGAGGAGACCCAGTACTTC. Amino acids: CASSLAKGNGAGDEETQYF.

This chain uses TRBV20-1 with TRBJ2-4; a weak D match, TRBD2 (7 bases). TRBJ2-7 matches the DNA end more closely, so the J call is doubtful. CDR3 length equals 14 residues. Germline V gene data show CDR1 as DFQATT and CDR2 as SNEGSKA (reference sequence). CDR3 sequence: CSAGGFGGLYEQYF. The CDR3 region has the DNA TGCAGTGCGGGTGGGTTCGGGGGGCTCTACGAGCAGTACTTC.

The chain carries TRBV6-6 and TRBJ1-6; the D gene is possibly TRBD1 (5 bases). With 6 bases removed from V and 9 bases from J, the gap between germline ends came to 18 bases. Germline CDR1 MNHNY, CDR2 SVGAGI (reference sequence). This CDR3 contains 15 residues. The DNA of the CDR3 is TGTGCCAGCAGGAGAACAGACAGCGAGGGTTCACCCCTCCACTTT. This sequence encodes CASRRTDSEGSPLHF.

This clonotype has only a few counts. This chain joins TRBV29-1 and TRBJ2-1; possibly TRBD2 for D (7 bases). Germline-derived CDR1 and CDR2 are SQVTM and ANQGSEA. CDR3 length equals 13 residues. With 3 bases removed from V and 8 bases from J, the gap between germline ends came to 14 bases. The chain's CDR3 is CSVERGRQDEQFF. The DNA of the CDR3 is TGCAGCGTTGAGCGGGGGCGCCAGGATGAGCAGTTCTTC.

This clonotype was detected only a few times. V usage is TRBV11-2 and J usage is TRBJ1-5; D not resolved. V shed 0 bases and J shed 7 bases, with 7 bases lying between them. This CDR3 is 13 amino acids long. Germline V CDR1 and CDR2: SGHAT, FQNNGV. CDR3 sequence reads: CASSLEYGQPQHF. As DNA, the CDR3 is TGTGCCAGCAGCTTAGAGTACGGGCAGCCCCAGCATTTT.

This clonotype was observed at least ten times. The chain couples TRBV3-1 to TRBJ1-6; D not resolved. V was trimmed by 1 base and J by 1 base, leaving 5 bases between them. Per germline, CDR1 LGHDT and CDR2 YNNKEL (reference sequence). This CDR3 contains 15 residues. CDR3 in amino acids: CASSQAGSYNSPLHF. The CDR3 DNA follows: TGTGCCAGCAGCCAAGCGGGGTCCTATAATTCACCCCTCCACTTT.

This clonotype has just a few counts. This CDR3 reads CSVGTGSGYTF. CDR3 in DNA: TGCAGCGTCGGGACAGGGAGTGGCTACACCTTC. The chain uses TRBV29-1 and TRBJ1-2, with 9 bases lining up with TRBD1. With V trimmed by 6 bases and J by 7 bases, 3 bases remained unmatched. Germline loops: CDR1 SQVTM, CDR2 ANQGSEA. The CDR3 covers 11 residues.

This clonotype has just a few counts. The chain is built from TRBV10-3 and TRBJ2-5; 11 positions match TRBD2. The J call may be incorrect, as the DNA end agrees better with TRBJ2-7. This CDR3 is 17 amino acids long. The germline V gene encodes CDR1 ENHRY and CDR2 SYGVKD. The CDR3 coding sequence is TGTGCCATCAGTGCCTCCAATAGCGGGAGGGGGGGTTACGAGCAGTACTTC. It is translated as CAISASNSGRGGYEQYF.

The J gene is TRBJ1-4, the V gene TRBV5-1; D remains ambiguous. Germline CDR1 SGHRS, CDR2 YFSETQ. V was clipped by 2 bases and J by 0 bases, with 14 bases between them. The CDR3 is 17 residues long. Written as DNA, the CDR3 is TGCGCCAGCAGCTTAAAGGGTATACTATCAACTAATGAAAAACTGTTTTTT. This codes for CASSLKGILSTNEKLFF.

This clonotype was seen a handful of times. The J gene is TRBJ2-3, the V gene TRBV20-1; no firm D call. With 2 bases removed from V and 4 bases from J, the gap between germline ends came to 4 bases. This CDR3 has 11 residues. The germline gives CDR1 DFQATT, CDR2 SNEGSKA (reference sequence). The CDR3 here is CSARRPDTQYF. In nucleotides, the CDR3 is TGCAGTGCTAGAAGACCAGATACGCAGTATTTT.